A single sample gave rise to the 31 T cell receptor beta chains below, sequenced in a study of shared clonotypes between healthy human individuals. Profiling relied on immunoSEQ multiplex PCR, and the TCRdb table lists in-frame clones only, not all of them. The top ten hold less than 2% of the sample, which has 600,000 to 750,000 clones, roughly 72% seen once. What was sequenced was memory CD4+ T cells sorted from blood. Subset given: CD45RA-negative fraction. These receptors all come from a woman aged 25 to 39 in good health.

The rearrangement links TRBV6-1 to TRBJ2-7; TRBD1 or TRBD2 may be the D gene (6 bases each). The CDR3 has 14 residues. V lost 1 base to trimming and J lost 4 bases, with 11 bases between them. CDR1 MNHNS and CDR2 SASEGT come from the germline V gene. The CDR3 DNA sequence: TGTGCCAGCAGTGAAGGGAGGGGGAATTACGAGCAGTACTTC. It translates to CASSEGRGNYEQYF.

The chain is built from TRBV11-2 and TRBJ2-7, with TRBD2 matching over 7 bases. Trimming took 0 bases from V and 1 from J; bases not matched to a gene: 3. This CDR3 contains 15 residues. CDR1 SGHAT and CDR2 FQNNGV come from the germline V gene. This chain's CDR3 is CASSLDRGESYEQYF. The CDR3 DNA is TGTGCCAGCAGCTTAGATCGGGGGGAATCCTACGAGCAGTACTTC.

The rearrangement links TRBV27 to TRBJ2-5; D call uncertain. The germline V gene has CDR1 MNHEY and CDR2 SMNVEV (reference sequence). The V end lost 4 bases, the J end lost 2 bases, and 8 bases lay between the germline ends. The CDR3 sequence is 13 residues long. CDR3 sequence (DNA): TGTGCCAGCAGTTCGTTAACTCAAGAGACCCAGTACTTC. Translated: CASSSLTQETQYF.

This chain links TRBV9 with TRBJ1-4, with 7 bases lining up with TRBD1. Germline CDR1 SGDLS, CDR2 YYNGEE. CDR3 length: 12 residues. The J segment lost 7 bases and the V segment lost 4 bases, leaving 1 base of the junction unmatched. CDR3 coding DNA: TGTGCCAGCAGCCGACAGGGTGAAAAACTGTTTTTT. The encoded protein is CASSRQGEKLFF.

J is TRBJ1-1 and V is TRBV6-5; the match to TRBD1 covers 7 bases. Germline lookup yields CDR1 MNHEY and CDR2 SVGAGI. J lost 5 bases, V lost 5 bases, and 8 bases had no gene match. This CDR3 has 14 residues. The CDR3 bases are TGTGCCAGCAGTCTGAGACAGGGAAGAACTGAAGCTTTCTTT. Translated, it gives CASSLRQGRTEAFF.

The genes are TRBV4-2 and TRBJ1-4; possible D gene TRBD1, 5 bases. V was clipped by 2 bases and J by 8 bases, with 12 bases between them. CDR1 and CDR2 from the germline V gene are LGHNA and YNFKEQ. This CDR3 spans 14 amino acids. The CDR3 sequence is CASSQSGGDEKLFF. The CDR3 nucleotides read TGTGCCAGCAGCCAATCGGGAGGGGACGAAAAACTGTTTTTT.

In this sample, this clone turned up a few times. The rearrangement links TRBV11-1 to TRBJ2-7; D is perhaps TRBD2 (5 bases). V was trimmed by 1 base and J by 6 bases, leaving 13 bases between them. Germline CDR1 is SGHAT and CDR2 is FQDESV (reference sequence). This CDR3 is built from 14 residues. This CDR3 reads CASSLVLASTEQYF. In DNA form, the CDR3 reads TGTGCCAGCAGCTTAGTGTTGGCTAGCACCGAGCAGTACTTC.

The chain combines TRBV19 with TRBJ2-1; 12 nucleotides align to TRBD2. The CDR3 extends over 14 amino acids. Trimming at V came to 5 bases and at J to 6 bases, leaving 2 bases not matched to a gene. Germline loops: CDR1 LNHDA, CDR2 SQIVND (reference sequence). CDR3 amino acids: CASSVTSGSNEQFF. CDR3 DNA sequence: TGTGCCAGTAGTGTGACTAGCGGGAGCAATGAGCAGTTCTTC.

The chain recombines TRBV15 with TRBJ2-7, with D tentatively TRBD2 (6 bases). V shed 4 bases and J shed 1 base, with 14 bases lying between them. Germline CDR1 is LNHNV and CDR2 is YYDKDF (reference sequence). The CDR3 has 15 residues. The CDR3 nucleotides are TGTGCCACCAGCAAGGGGACTGCGGGGTCCTACGAGCAGTACTTC. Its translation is CATSKGTAGSYEQYF.

Here the CDR3 DNA reads TGTGCCAGCAGTGCCCACCCTAGCGGGAGGGAAGAGACCCAGTACTTC. Its translation is CASSAHPSGREETQYF. This chain uses TRBV6-1 with TRBJ2-5, with 12 bases that match TRBD2. J lost 3 bases, V lost 4 bases, and 6 bases had no gene match. The CDR3 loop spans 16 amino acids. Germline values: CDR1 MNHNS, CDR2 SASEGT.

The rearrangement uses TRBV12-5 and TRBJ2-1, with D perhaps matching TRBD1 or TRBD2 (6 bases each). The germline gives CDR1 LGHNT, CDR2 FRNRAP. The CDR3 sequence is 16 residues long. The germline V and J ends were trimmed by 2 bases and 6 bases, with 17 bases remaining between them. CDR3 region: CASGLWGRGPANEQFF. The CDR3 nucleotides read TGTGCTAGTGGTTTGTGGGGGCGGGGTCCTGCCAATGAGCAGTTCTTC.

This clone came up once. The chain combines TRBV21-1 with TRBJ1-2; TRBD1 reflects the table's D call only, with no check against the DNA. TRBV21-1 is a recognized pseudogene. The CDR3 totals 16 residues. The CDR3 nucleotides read TGTGCCAGCAGCGGAGGGGGCGACAGAATGGTGGGTGGCTACACCTTC. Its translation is CASSGGGDRMVGGYTF.

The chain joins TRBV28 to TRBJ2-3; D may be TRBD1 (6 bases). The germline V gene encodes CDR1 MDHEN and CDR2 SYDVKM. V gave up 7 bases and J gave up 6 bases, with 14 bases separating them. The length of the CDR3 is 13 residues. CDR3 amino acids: CASKGRGRDTQYF. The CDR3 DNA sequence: TGTGCCAGCAAAGGCAGGGGACGTGATACGCAGTATTTT.

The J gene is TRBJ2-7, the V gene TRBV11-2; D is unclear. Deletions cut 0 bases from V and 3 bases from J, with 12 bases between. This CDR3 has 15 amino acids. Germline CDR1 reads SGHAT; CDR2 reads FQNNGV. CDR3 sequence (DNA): TGTGCCAGCAGCTTAGACTTGAAGAGTAACTACGAGCAGTACTTC. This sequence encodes CASSLDLKSNYEQYF.

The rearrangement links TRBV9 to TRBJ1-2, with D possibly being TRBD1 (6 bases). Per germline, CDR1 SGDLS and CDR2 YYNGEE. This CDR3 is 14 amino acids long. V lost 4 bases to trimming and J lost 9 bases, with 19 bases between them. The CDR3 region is CASSKTGESMSYTF. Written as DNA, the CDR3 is TGTGCCAGCAGCAAGACAGGTGAATCTATGAGCTACACCTTC. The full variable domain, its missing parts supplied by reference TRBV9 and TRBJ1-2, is DSGVTQTPKHLITATGQRVTLRCSPRSGDLSVYWYQQSLDQGLQFLIQYYNGEERAKGNILERFSAQQFPDLHSELNLSSLELGDSALYFCASSKTGESMSYTFGSGTRLTVV.

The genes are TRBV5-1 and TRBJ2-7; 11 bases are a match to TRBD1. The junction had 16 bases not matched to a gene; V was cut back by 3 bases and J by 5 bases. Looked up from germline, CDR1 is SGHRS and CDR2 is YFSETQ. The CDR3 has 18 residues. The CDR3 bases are TGCGCCAGCAGCTCGCAGCCCGTCCGAGGACAGGGGGCCCACGAGCAGTACTTC. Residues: CASSSQPVRGQGAHEQYF.

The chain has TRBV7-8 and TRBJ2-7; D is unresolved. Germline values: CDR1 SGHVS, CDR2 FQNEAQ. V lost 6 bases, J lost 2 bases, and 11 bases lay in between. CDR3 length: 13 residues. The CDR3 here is CASSSTQTYEQYF. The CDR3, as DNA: TGTGCCAGCAGTTCCACTCAGACCTACGAGCAGTACTTC.

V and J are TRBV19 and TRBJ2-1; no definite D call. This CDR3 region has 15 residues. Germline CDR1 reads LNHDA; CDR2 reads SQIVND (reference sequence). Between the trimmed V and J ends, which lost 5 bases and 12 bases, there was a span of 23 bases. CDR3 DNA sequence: TGTGCCAGTAGTCTAGTCGCAAGCGATGGGCGTGCGCAGTTCTTC. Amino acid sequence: CASSLVASDGRAQFF. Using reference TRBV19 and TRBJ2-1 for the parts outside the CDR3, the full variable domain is DGGITQSPKYLFRKEGQNVTLSCEQNLNHDAMYWYRQDPGQGLRLIYYSQIVNDFQKGDIAEGYSVSREKKESFPLTVTSAQKNPTAFYLCASSLVASDGRAQFFGPGTRLTVL.

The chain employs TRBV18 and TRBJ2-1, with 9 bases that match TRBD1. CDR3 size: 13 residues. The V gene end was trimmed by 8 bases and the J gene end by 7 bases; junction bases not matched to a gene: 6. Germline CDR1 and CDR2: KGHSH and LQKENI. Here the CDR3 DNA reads TGTGCCAGCCTTACGACAGGGGGTAATGAGCAGTTCTTC. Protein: CASLTTGGNEQFF.

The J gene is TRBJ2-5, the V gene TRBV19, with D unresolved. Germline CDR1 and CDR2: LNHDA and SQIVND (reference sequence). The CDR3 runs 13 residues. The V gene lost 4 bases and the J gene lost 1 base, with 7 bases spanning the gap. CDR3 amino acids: CASSRAIQETQYF. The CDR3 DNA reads TGTGCCAGTAGTAGAGCGATCCAAGAGACCCAGTACTTC. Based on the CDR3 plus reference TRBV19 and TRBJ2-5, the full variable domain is DGGITQSPKYLFRKEGQNVTLSCEQNLNHDAMYWYRQDPGQGLRLIYYSQIVNDFQKGDIAEGYSVSREKKESFPLTVTSAQKNPTAFYLCASSRAIQETQYFGPGTRLLVL.

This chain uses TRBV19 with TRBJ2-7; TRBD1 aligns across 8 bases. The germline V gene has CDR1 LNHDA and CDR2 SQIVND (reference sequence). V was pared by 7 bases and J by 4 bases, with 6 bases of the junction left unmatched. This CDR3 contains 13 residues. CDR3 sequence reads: CASTLRQGYEQYF. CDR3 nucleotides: TGTGCCAGTACCCTTCGACAGGGGTACGAGCAGTACTTC. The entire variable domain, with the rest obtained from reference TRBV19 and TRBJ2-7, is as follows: DGGITQSPKYLFRKEGQNVTLSCEQNLNHDAMYWYRQDPGQGLRLIYYSQIVNDFQKGDIAEGYSVSREKKESFPLTVTSAQKNPTAFYLCASTLRQGYEQYFGPGTRLTVT.

The CDR3 DNA reads as TGCGCCAGCAGCCGGCTCGGGACGGACTACGAGCAGTACTTC. Protein sequence: CASSRLGTDYEQYF. This chain connects TRBV5-1 to TRBJ2-7; D tentatively reads TRBD1 or TRBD2 (5 bases each). The CDR3 extends over 14 amino acids. The V gene lost 4 bases and the J gene lost 3 bases, with 14 bases spanning the gap. Germline CDR1 SGHRS, CDR2 YFSETQ.

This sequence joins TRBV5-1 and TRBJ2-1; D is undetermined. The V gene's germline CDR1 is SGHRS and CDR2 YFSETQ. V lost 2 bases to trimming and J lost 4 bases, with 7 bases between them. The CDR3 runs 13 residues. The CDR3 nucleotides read TGCGCCAGCAGCTTTGGGCCATACAATGAGCAGTTCTTC. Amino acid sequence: CASSFGPYNEQFF.

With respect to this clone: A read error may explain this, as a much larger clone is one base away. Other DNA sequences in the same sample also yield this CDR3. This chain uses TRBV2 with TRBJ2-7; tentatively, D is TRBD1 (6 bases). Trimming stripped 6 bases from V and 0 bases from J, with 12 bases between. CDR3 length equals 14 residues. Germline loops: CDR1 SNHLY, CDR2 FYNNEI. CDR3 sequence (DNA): TGTGCCAGCAGGAGGACAGAAACCTCCTACGAGCAGTACTTC. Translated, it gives CASRRTETSYEQYF.

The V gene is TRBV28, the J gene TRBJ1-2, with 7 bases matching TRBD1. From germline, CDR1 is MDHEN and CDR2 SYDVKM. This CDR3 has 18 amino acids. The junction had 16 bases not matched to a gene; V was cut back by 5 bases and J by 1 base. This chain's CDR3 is CASSKWERGRKVNYGYTF. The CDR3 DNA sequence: TGTGCCAGCAGTAAATGGGAAAGGGGGCGAAAGGTTAACTATGGCTACACCTTC.

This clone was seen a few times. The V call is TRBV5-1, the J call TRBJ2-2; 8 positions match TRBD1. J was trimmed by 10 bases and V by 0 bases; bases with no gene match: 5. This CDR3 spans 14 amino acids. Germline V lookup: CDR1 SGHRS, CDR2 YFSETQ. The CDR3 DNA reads TGCGCCAGCAGCTTGGGAACAGGGGGTCAGGAGCTGTTTTTT. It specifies CASSLGTGGQELFF.

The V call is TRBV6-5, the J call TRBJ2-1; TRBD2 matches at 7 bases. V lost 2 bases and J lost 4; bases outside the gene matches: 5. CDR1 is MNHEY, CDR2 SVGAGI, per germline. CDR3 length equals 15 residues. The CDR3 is CASSYGASGYNEQFF. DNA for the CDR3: TGTGCCAGCAGTTACGGGGCTAGCGGATACAATGAGCAGTTCTTC.

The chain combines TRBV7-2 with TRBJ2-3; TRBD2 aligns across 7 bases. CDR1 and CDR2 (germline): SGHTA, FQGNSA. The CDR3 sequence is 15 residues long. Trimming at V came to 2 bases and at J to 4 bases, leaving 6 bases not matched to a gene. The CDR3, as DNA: TGTGCCAGCAGCTTAACGGGCGGGAGCGCAGATACGCAGTATTTT. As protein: CASSLTGGSADTQYF.

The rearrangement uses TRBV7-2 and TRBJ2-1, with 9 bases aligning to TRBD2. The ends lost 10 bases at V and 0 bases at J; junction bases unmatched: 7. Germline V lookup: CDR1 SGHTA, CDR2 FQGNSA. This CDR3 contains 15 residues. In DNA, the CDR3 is TGTGCCACCCCGCGGGGGGGGTACTCCTACAATGAGCAGTTCTTC. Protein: CATPRGGYSYNEQFF.

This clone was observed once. CDR3 in amino acids: CASSSMGGSSYNEQFF. CDR3 sequence (DNA): TGCGCCAGCAGCTCCATGGGGGGGAGCTCCTACAATGAGCAGTTCTTC. The chain uses TRBV5-1 and TRBJ2-1; 7 nucleotides align to TRBD2. Trimming took 3 bases from V and 0 from J; bases not matched to a gene: 6. The length of the CDR3 is 16 residues. CDR1 is SGHRS and CDR2 is YFSETQ in the germline V gene.

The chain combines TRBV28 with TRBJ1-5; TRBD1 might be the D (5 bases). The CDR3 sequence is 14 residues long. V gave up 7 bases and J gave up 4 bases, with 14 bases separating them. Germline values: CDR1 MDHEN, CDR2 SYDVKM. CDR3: CASIGGSANQPQHF. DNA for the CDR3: TGTGCCAGCATCGGGGGGAGCGCAAATCAGCCCCAGCATTTT.